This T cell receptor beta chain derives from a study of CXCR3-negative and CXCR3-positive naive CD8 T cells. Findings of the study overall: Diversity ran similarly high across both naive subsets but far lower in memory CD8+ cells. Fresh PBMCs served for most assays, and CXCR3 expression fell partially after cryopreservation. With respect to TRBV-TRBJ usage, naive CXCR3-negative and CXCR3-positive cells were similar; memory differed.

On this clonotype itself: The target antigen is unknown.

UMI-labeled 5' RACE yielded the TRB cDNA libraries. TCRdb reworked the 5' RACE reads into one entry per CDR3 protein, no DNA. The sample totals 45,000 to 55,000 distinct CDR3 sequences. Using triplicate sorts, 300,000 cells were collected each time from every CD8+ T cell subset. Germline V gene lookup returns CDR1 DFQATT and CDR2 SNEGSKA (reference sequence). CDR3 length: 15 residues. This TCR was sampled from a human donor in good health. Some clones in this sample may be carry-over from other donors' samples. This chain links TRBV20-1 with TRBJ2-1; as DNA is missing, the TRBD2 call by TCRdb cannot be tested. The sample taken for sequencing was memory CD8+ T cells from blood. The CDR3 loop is CSARGTSGSFNERFF.